The T cell receptor (beta chain) described here comes from a study of shared clonotypes between healthy human individuals. Per germline, CDR1 SGHKS and CDR2 YYEKEE (reference sequence). This CDR3 spans 15 amino acids. This clone was counted a few times. The junction differs from germline at one of its ends, possibly a read error. Data came from immunoSEQ multiplex PCR; TCRdb stores just in-frame clones and leaves some out. Of some 2.1 million clones in the sample, 85% to 95% were seen once. The material sequenced was naive CD4+ T cells sorted from blood. The subset is: CD45RA+ positively selected. This sequence originates from a young man in good health. This rearrangement joins TRBV5-5 to TRBJ2-4; 8 bases are a match to TRBD2. The CDR3 DNA reads as TGCGCCAGCAGCCAAGAGGGACTAGGCCAAAACATTCAGTACTTC. Its protein product is CASSQEGLGQNIQYF.